This paragraph covers one TCR beta chain sequence. What it binds is unknown. The sample belongs to a study of cytomegalovirus exposure and HLA in healthy donors. Between the trimmed V and J ends, which lost 4 bases and 0 bases, there was a span of 13 bases. CDR3 length: 16 amino acids. The germline CDR1 and CDR2 sequences are SGHDN and FVKESK. Broader study findings: Reportedly, diagnosis of cytomegalovirus status by the classifier showed high specificity and sensitivity.

Some clones are missing from TCRdb's copy, which holds only in-frame ones; the method was immunoSEQ multiplex PCR. The table has around 120,000 clones, approximately 91% seen once. The source is a man younger than 35 in good health and CMV-seropositive. Sequencing was carried out using PBMCs. The chain couples TRBV14 to TRBJ1-3, with TRBD1 as a possible D gene (6 bases). CDR3: CASSPRQVPSGNTIYF. The DNA of the CDR3 is TGTGCCAGCAGCCCTCGACAGGTACCCTCTGGAAACACCATATATTTT.